One and the same sample provided the 27 T cell receptor beta chains below, sequenced in a study of T cells in localized non-small cell lung cancer. TCRdb keeps only in-frame clones here, not all; method: immunoSEQ multiplex PCR. In the table there are a few thousand clones, less than 50% of which are singletons. The sample was lung tumor tissue, taken before any cancer treatment. All receptors come from a man aged 40-75 years with stage I lung adenocarcinoma.

The chain couples TRBV19 to TRBJ2-7; TRBD1 might be the D (6 bases). CDR1 and CDR2 (germline): LNHDA, SQIVND (reference sequence). The CDR3 extends over 13 amino acids. V was cut by 3 bases and J by 12 bases, with 18 bases left in between. Here the CDR3 DNA reads TGTGCCAGTAGTATCGGGGTCAGGGACACCCCGTACTTC. It codes for CASSIGVRDTPYF.

The CDR3: CASSLGQGAAYNEQFF. As DNA, the CDR3 is TGTGCCAGCAGCTTAGGTCAGGGGGCAGCTTACAATGAGCAGTTCTTC. The chain joins TRBV7-2 to TRBJ2-1, with 8 nucleotides matching TRBD1. This CDR3 has 16 residues. After removal of 1 base from V and 4 bases from J, the junction contained 6 bases not matched to a gene. CDR1 and CDR2 (germline): SGHTA, FQGNSA. The entire variable domain, with the rest obtained from reference TRBV7-2 and TRBJ2-1, is as follows: GAGVSQSPSNKVTEKGKDVELRCDPISGHTALYWYRQSLGQGLEFLIYFQGNSAPDKSGLPSDRFSAERTGGSVSTLTIQRTQQEDSAVYLCASSLGQGAAYNEQFFGPGTRLTVL.

This clone was observed a handful of times. The chain has TRBV14 and TRBJ2-4; no clear D. Deletions cut 3 bases from V and 0 bases from J, with 12 bases between. From germline, CDR1 is SGHDN and CDR2 FVKESK. This CDR3 has 16 residues. CDR3 in DNA: TGTGCCAGCAGCCAGACACTATCACTAGCCAAAAACATTCAGTACTTC. Its protein product is CASSQTLSLAKNIQYF.

This clone was seen a few times. The chain recombines TRBV11-3 with TRBJ2-7, with TRBD1 matching 8 bases. Germline V CDR1 and CDR2: SGHNT, YENEEA. The CDR3 has 15 residues. V shed 2 bases, J shed 2 bases, and the junction held 5 bases outside the gene matches. The CDR3 loop reads CASSLPGQGTYEQYF. The CDR3 DNA sequence: TGTGCCAGCAGCTTACCCGGACAGGGTACCTACGAGCAGTACTTC.

The gene calls are TRBV6-8 and TRBJ2-3; 9 nucleotides align to TRBD2. Germline trimming cut 6 bases from V and 7 bases from J; bases unmatched to any gene: 11. The CDR3 totals 15 residues. In germline, CDR1 is MNHGY, CDR2 SAAAGT. The CDR3 bases are TGTGCCAGCAGACCCGGGACTAGCTACCTTCATACGCAGTATTTT. Its translation: CASRPGTSYLHTQYF.

The chain recombines TRBV18 with TRBJ2-2, with a tentative D call TRBD1 (5 bases). Germline V gene lookup returns CDR1 KGHSH and CDR2 LQKENI. V dropped 1 base and J dropped 3 bases, with 9 bases sitting between them. CDR3 length equals 15 residues. The CDR3 sequence is CASSPRGADTGELFF. The CDR3 DNA reads as TGTGCCAGCTCACCACGTGGGGCTGACACCGGGGAGCTGTTTTTT.

This clone is labeled medium-sized (0.01 to 0.1%). The chain has TRBV7-2 and TRBJ1-1; D not certain. CDR3 length: 13 amino acids. Germline V CDR1 and CDR2: SGHTA, FQGNSA. The V gene lost 5 bases and the J gene lost 7 bases, with 14 bases spanning the gap. CDR3 protein: CASSPDPFNEAFF. The DNA for the CDR3 is TGTGCCAGCAGCCCCGACCCATTTAATGAAGCTTTCTTT.

The chain has TRBV28 and TRBJ1-5; D gene ambiguous. V gave up 5 bases and J gave up 3 bases, with 17 bases separating them. This CDR3 has 16 amino acids. The germline V gene encodes CDR1 MDHEN and CDR2 SYDVKM. The CDR3 coding sequence is TGTGCCAGCAGTCAAGGCGGACCGAGAATCAATCAGCCCCAGCATTTT. Amino acid sequence: CASSQGGPRINQPQHF.

The chain employs TRBV6-8 and TRBJ1-2, with unresolved D. CDR1 and CDR2 from the germline V gene are MNHGY and SAAAGT. The CDR3 has 17 residues. V lost 6 bases and J lost 6, with 26 bases in between. The chain's CDR3 is CASRPTTGVHNSDGYTF. In nucleotides, the CDR3 is TGTGCCAGCAGGCCAACCACCGGGGTCCACAATTCCGATGGCTACACCTTC.

The CDR3 spells CASSPPAGGDDGYTF. The CDR3 bases are TGTGCCAGCTCACCACCCGCGGGGGGCGATGATGGCTACACCTTC. The chain carries TRBV18 and TRBJ1-2; tentatively, D is TRBD1 (6 bases). V was cut by 0 bases and J by 6 bases, with 14 bases left in between. The CDR3 is 15 residues long. In germline, CDR1 is KGHSH, CDR2 LQKENI. The full variable domain, with the rest looked up from reference TRBV18 and TRBJ1-2, is NAGVMQNPRHLVRRRGQEARLRCSPMKGHSHVYWYRQLPEEGLKFMVYLQKENIIDESGMPKERFSAEFPKEGPSILRIQQVVRGDSAAYFCASSPPAGGDDGYTFGSGTRLTVV.

This clone occurred a few times. The chain links TRBV18 to TRBJ1-2, with 12 bases lining up with TRBD1. V was clipped by 3 bases and J by 6 bases; unmatched bases: 2. Germline CDR1 reads KGHSH; CDR2 reads LQKENI. CDR3 length: 14 amino acids. The CDR3 region is CASSPGQGADGYTF. As DNA, the CDR3 is TGTGCCAGCTCACCGGGACAGGGGGCGGATGGCTACACCTTC.

This sequence joins TRBV6-8 and TRBJ2-5; D might be TRBD2 (5 bases). V was clipped by 8 bases and J by 5 bases, with 18 bases between them. The CDR3 is made up of 14 amino acids. Germline V lookup: CDR1 MNHGY, CDR2 SAAAGT. CDR3 loop: CASAETGRRETQYF. CDR3 sequence (DNA): TGTGCCAGCGCTGAAACGGGAAGGAGGGAGACCCAGTACTTC.

This rearrangement joins TRBV19 to TRBJ1-5; D is perhaps TRBD1 (5 bases). V lost 3 bases and J 4 bases, leaving 19 bases between the germline ends. The CDR3 is 17 amino acids. The V gene's germline CDR1 is LNHDA and CDR2 SQIVND (reference sequence). CDR3 in DNA: TGTGCCAGTAGTATCGGGTGGGCCGATGGGGGGAATCAGCCCCAGCATTTT. This sequence encodes CASSIGWADGGNQPQHF.

The rearrangement links TRBV9 to TRBJ2-3; no definite D call. The CDR3 contains 16 residues. Trimming pared 0 bases from V and 0 bases from J, leaving 11 bases between. Germline CDR1 is SGDLS and CDR2 is YYNGEE. The CDR3 nucleotides are TGTGCCAGCAGCGTAGGTTCAACCCCTAGCACAGATACGCAGTATTTT. Translating it yields CASSVGSTPSTDTQYF. Full variable domain (missing parts from reference TRBV9 and TRBJ2-3): DSGVTQTPKHLITATGQRVTLRCSPRSGDLSVYWYQQSLDQGLQFLIQYYNGEERAKGNILERFSAQQFPDLHSELNLSSLELGDSALYFCASSVGSTPSTDTQYFGPGTRLTVL.

CDR3 nucleotides: TGTGCCAGTAGTATGAAGATCGGGGGAATTTACAATGAGCAGTTCTTC. Amino acids: CASSMKIGGIYNEQFF. The chain combines TRBV19 with TRBJ2-1, with a weak D call TRBD2 (6 bases). This CDR3 is 16 amino acids long. V was shortened by 3 bases and J by 4 bases, with 16 bases between the two germline ends. Per the germline V gene, CDR1 is LNHDA and CDR2 is SQIVND (reference sequence).

The chain employs TRBV18 and TRBJ2-1; D remains ambiguous. The V and J ends lost 5 bases and 5 bases respectively, with 7 bases between them. This CDR3 is built from 12 residues. Germline V gene sequence: CDR1 KGHSH, CDR2 LQKENI. The CDR3 DNA is TGTGCCAGCTCATACGACGACAATGAGCAGTTCTTC. As protein: CASSYDDNEQFF.

This clone was seen more than once but under ten times. The rearrangement joins TRBV25-1 to TRBJ2-3; 7 bases match TRBD2. The V gene's germline CDR1 is MGHDK and CDR2 SYGVNS. This CDR3 region has 14 residues. The V and J ends lost 4 bases and 1 base, in that order; junction bases with no gene match: 2. DNA of the CDR3: TGTGCCAGCAGTGTCGCGGGAGGCACAGATACGCAGTATTTT. Amino acid sequence: CASSVAGGTDTQYF.

This clone was counted a few times. V usage is TRBV6-8 and J usage is TRBJ2-7; D might be TRBD2 (6 bases). The CDR3 runs 12 residues. The germline V and J ends were trimmed by 5 bases and 4 bases, with 9 bases remaining between them. The germline gives CDR1 MNHGY, CDR2 SAAAGT. For the CDR3, the DNA is TGTGCCAGCAGTCCGGACTATTACGAGCAGTACTTC. This translates into CASSPDYYEQYF.

The V call is TRBV19, the J call TRBJ1-5; D not certain. V gave up 4 bases and J gave up 0 bases, with 13 bases separating them. CDR3 size: 16 residues. Germline CDR1 LNHDA, CDR2 SQIVND (reference sequence). CDR3 loop: CASSTWEVNSNQPQHF. CDR3 DNA: TGTGCCAGTAGTACTTGGGAAGTAAATAGCAATCAGCCCCAGCATTTT.

This clone was observed a few times. The genes are TRBV27 and TRBJ2-1; TRBD1 aligns across 7 bases. The CDR3 spans 16 residues. Germline V gene sequence: CDR1 MNHEY, CDR2 SMNVEV (reference sequence). The V and J ends lost 6 bases and 5 bases, in that order; junction bases with no gene match: 13. This chain's CDR3 is CASSPVGQLRDNEQFF. The DNA of the CDR3 is TGTGCCAGCAGCCCCGTGGGACAGTTGAGGGACAATGAGCAGTTCTTC.

V usage is TRBV15 and J usage is TRBJ2-7, with 10 bases fitting TRBD2. V gave up 4 bases and J gave up 0 bases; unmatched junction bases: 3. The CDR3 extends over 15 amino acids. Germline lookup yields CDR1 LNHNV and CDR2 YYDKDF (reference sequence). For the CDR3, the DNA is TGTGCCACCAGCACATTAGCGGGGGGCTCCTACGAGCAGTACTTC. This codes for CATSTLAGGSYEQYF. The full variable domain, its missing parts supplied by reference TRBV15 and TRBJ2-7, is DAMVIQNPRYQVTQFGKPVTLSCSQTLNHNVMYWYQQKSSQAPKLLFHYYDKDFNNEADTPDNFQSRRPNTSFCFLDIRSPGLGDTAMYLCATSTLAGGSYEQYFGPGTRLTVT.

The rearrangement joins TRBV1 to TRBJ2-7; the D call in the table, TRBD1, was not verified against the DNA. TRBV1 is an annotated pseudogene. The CDR3 length is 15 residues. This chain's CDR3 is CASSQDDRAAYEQYF. The CDR3 nucleotides are TGCGCCAGCAGCCAAGACGACAGGGCCGCCTACGAGCAGTACTTC.

V and J are TRBV10-3 and TRBJ2-5, with D uncertain. The CDR3 has 14 amino acids. Germline lookup yields CDR1 ENHRY and CDR2 SYGVKD. Trimming shortened V by 10 bases and J by 0 bases, and 15 bases separated the two germline ends. For the CDR3, the DNA is TGTGCCACCCAAGCCGTCTTAAACCAAGAGACCCAGTACTTC. This translates into CATQAVLNQETQYF.

The chain uses TRBV7-6 and TRBJ2-1; D ambiguous. Per the germline V gene, CDR1 is SGHVS and CDR2 is FNYEAQ. V shed 2 bases and J shed 4 bases, with 12 bases lying between them. The CDR3 spans 15 residues. CDR3 sequence reads: CASSLPAGEYNEQFF. CDR3 coding DNA: TGTGCCAGCAGCTTACCAGCAGGAGAATACAATGAGCAGTTCTTC.

The V call is TRBV25-1, the J call TRBJ2-5, with no clear D. The CDR3 has 16 amino acids. Looked up from germline, CDR1 is MGHDK and CDR2 is SYGVNS. The V end was cut by 0 bases, the J end by 1 base, with 12 bases between. The CDR3 DNA follows: TGTGCCAGCAGTGAATATGCCTCGTCGTCCCAAGAGACCCAGTACTTC. It is translated as CASSEYASSSQETQYF.

J is TRBJ2-7 and V is TRBV6-8; possibly TRBD2 for D (6 bases). Germline loops: CDR1 MNHGY, CDR2 SAAAGT. This CDR3 region has 12 residues. Trimming cost V 11 bases and J 2 bases, with 13 bases left between them. The CDR3 is CASGGWTYEQYF. The CDR3, as DNA: TGTGCCTCCGGAGGGTGGACCTACGAGCAGTACTTC.

J is TRBJ1-2 and V is TRBV2; weak D call: TRBD1 (5 bases). Deletions cut 6 bases from V and 8 bases from J, with 19 bases between. Looked up from germline, CDR1 is SNHLY and CDR2 is FYNNEI. The CDR3 has 14 residues. The CDR3 DNA is TGTGCCAGCAGGTCCGGGACTCCCTCGGAAGGCTACACCTTC. It encodes CASRSGTPSEGYTF.